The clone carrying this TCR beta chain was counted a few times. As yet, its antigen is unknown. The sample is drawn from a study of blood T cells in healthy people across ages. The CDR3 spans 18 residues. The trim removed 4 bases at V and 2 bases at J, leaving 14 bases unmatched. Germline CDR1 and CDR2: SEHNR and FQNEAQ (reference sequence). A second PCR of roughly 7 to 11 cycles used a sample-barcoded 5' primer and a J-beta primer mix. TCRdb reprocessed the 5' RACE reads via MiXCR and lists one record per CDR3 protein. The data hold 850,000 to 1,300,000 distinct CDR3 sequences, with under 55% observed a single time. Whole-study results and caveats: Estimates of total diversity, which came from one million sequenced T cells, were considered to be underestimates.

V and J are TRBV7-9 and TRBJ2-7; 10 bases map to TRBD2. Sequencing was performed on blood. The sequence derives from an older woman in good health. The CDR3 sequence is CASSYSPGLATRAYEQYF. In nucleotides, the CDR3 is TGTGCCAGCAGCTATTCCCCGGGACTAGCGACCCGGGCCTACGAGCAGTACTTC.